The 16 T cell receptor beta chains below all came from one sample that was sequenced in a study of immune cell composition in non-small cell lung cancer (dated by TCRdb to about 2017). The library was made by the immunoSEQ multiplex PCR assay. TCRdb stores this immuneACCESS table with in-frame sequences only. Part of the clones is absent; in the studies checked, under half of the shortfall reflects unresolved V genes, and no reason is known for the rest. This sample comprises 3,000 to 4,000 clones, around 74% of them detected only once. Around 20% of the sample belongs to the ten largest clones. Normal lung samples came from the same patient and consisted of non-adjacent lung tissue collected as far from the tumour as possible, at a distance of at least 3 cm. Material for sequencing was non-adjacent lung tissue. These receptors were taken from a human donor with non-small cell lung cancer.

This rearrangement joins TRBV5-4 to TRBJ2-6; no definite D call. This CDR3 is built from 14 residues. Germline V gene lookup returns CDR1 SGHNT and CDR2 YYREEE (reference sequence). V lost 4 bases and J 2 bases, leaving 7 bases between the germline ends. The CDR3: CASSPGPGANVLTF. The CDR3 DNA sequence: TGTGCCAGCAGCCCGGGTCCTGGGGCCAACGTCCTGACTTTC.

CDR3 DNA: TGTGCCAGCAGCTTAAGGTGGGGGAGGACAGATACGCAGTATTTT. This sequence encodes CASSLRWGRTDTQYF. The genes are TRBV7-2 and TRBJ2-3; D might be TRBD2 (6 bases). CDR1 is SGHTA and CDR2 is FQGNSA in the germline V gene. The CDR3 is 15 residues long. Trimming stripped 2 bases from V and 3 bases from J, with 12 bases between.

This CDR3 reads CASSATGKETQYF. CDR3 nucleotides: TGTGCCAGCAGCGCCACAGGGAAAGAGACCCAGTACTTC. V usage is TRBV5-4 and J usage is TRBJ2-5, with TRBD1 as a possible D gene (6 bases). V was pared by 4 bases and J by 3 bases, with 10 bases between. There are 13 residues in the CDR3. CDR1 is SGHNT, CDR2 YYREEE, per germline (reference sequence).

Turning to this clone: Other nucleotide sequences from this sample produce the same CDR3. The chain joins TRBV4-3 to TRBJ1-5, with TRBD1 matching 8 bases. Germline CDR1 and CDR2: LGHNA and YSLEER. The length of the CDR3 is 16 residues. V was clipped by 0 bases and J by 5 bases; unmatched bases: 6. The CDR3 DNA follows: TGCGCCAGCAGCCAAGACTTAGGACAGGGTGATCAGCCCCAGCATTTT. This codes for CASSQDLGQGDQPQHF.

CDR3 sequence reads: CASILGRFNTEAFF. The CDR3 DNA sequence: TGTGCCAGTATCCTCGGCAGGTTTAACACTGAAGCTTTCTTT. The J gene is TRBJ1-1, the V gene TRBV19; D is uncertain. The CDR3 totals 14 residues. V shed 7 bases and J shed 2 bases, with 14 bases lying between them. Germline V gene data show CDR1 as LNHDA and CDR2 as SQIVND (reference sequence).

The V and J genes are TRBV18 and TRBJ1-2, with 8 bases identical to TRBD1. CDR1 KGHSH and CDR2 LQKENI come from the germline V gene. The J segment lost 4 bases and the V segment lost 2 bases, leaving 3 bases of the junction unmatched. The CDR3 loop spans 14 amino acids. The CDR3 region is CASSPGDRIYGYTF. CDR3 sequence (DNA): TGTGCCAGCTCACCAGGGGACAGGATCTATGGCTACACCTTC.

The gene calls are TRBV5-4 and TRBJ2-1; 7 positions agree with TRBD1. V lost 4 bases, J lost 6 bases, and 7 bases stayed unmatched. The CDR3 contains 14 residues. Germline CDR1 SGHNT, CDR2 YYREEE (reference sequence). The CDR3 nucleotides are TGTGCCAGCAGCGGCGACAGGGTTAGCAATGAGCAGTTCTTC. It specifies CASSGDRVSNEQFF.

This sequence joins TRBV7-2 and TRBJ1-2, with 7 bases fitting TRBD1. Losses at the gene ends were 2 bases for V and 8 bases for J; bases not matched to a gene: 5. The CDR3 runs 13 residues. Germline V CDR1 and CDR2: SGHTA, FQGNSA. Here the CDR3 reads CASSLTQGSGYTF. The CDR3 DNA sequence: TGTGCCAGCAGCTTAACACAGGGGAGCGGCTACACCTTC. The whole variable domain, filled in from reference TRBV7-2 and TRBJ1-2, reads GAGVSQSPSNKVTEKGKDVELRCDPISGHTALYWYRQSLGQGLEFLIYFQGNSAPDKSGLPSDRFSAERTGGSVSTLTIQRTQQEDSAVYLCASSLTQGSGYTFGSGTRLTVV.

This clone was seen a handful of times. V and J are TRBV27 and TRBJ1-1; 7 bases are shared with TRBD1. CDR3 length equals 11 residues. Germline CDR1 is MNHEY and CDR2 is SMNVEV (reference sequence). After removal of 7 bases from V and 6 bases from J, the junction contained 2 bases not matched to a gene. CDR3 nucleotide sequence: TGTGCCAGCAACCAGGGGGCTGAAGCTTTCTTT. Protein product: CASNQGAEAFF.

DNA for the CDR3: TGTGCCAGCAGCCATGTGGTCGGGTGGAACTATGGCTACACCTTC. Translated, it gives CASSHVVGWNYGYTF. The chain is built from TRBV14 and TRBJ1-2; D unclear. Germline CDR1 is SGHDN and CDR2 is FVKESK. The CDR3 totals 15 residues. Trimming stripped 3 bases from V and 2 bases from J, with 13 bases between.

The chain carries TRBV18 and TRBJ2-5, with D hard to call. Germline V lookup: CDR1 KGHSH, CDR2 LQKENI. Trimming pared 1 base from V and 2 bases from J, leaving 14 bases between. CDR3 size: 16 residues. The CDR3 here is CASSPLYRVDQETQYF. Here the CDR3 DNA reads TGTGCCAGCTCACCACTTTACAGAGTTGATCAAGAGACCCAGTACTTC.

V usage is TRBV28 and J usage is TRBJ2-5; TRBD1 agrees at 7 bases. CDR1 and CDR2 from the germline V gene are MDHEN and SYDVKM. The CDR3 length is 13 residues. Unmatched junction bases numbered 6, after V lost 8 bases and J lost 3 bases. CDR3 nucleotides: TGTGCCAGCGATAAAACAGGGGAAGAGACCCAGTACTTC. Translation gives CASDKTGEETQYF.

The J gene is TRBJ2-2, the V gene TRBV9; tentative D call: TRBD1 (5 bases). In germline, CDR1 is SGDLS, CDR2 YYNGEE. V was cut by 0 bases and J by 2 bases, with 11 bases left in between. The CDR3 extends over 16 amino acids. The CDR3 reads CASSVEQGGNTGELFF. DNA of the CDR3: TGTGCCAGCAGCGTAGAGCAGGGTGGTAACACCGGGGAGCTGTTTTTT.

The V gene is TRBV5-4, the J gene TRBJ1-2, with a possible D match to TRBD1 (6 bases). Germline CDR1 SGHNT, CDR2 YYREEE (reference sequence). The CDR3 sequence is 13 residues long. V was cut by 0 bases and J by 6 bases, with 9 bases left in between. The CDR3 region is CASSLGGQDGYTF. DNA for the CDR3: TGTGCCAGCAGCTTGGGGGGGCAGGATGGCTACACCTTC.

V and J are TRBV6-1 and TRBJ2-3; D is undetermined. V was shortened by 7 bases and J by 1 base, with 12 bases between the two germline ends. The germline CDR1 and CDR2 sequences are MNHNS and SASEGT. The CDR3 has 14 residues. The CDR3 spells CASKTFPGTDTQYF. The CDR3 DNA reads as TGTGCCAGCAAGACTTTCCCCGGCACAGATACGCAGTATTTT.

The chain links TRBV10-3 to TRBJ2-3; TRBD2 aligns across 11 bases. CDR1 ENHRY and CDR2 SYGVKD come from the germline V gene. CDR3 length equals 15 residues. J gave up 4 bases and V 2 bases, and 2 bases lay outside the gene matches. CDR3 coding DNA: TGTGCCATCAGTGAGGTAGCGGGGGGGCCAGATACGCAGTATTTT. Its translation is CAISEVAGGPDTQYF.